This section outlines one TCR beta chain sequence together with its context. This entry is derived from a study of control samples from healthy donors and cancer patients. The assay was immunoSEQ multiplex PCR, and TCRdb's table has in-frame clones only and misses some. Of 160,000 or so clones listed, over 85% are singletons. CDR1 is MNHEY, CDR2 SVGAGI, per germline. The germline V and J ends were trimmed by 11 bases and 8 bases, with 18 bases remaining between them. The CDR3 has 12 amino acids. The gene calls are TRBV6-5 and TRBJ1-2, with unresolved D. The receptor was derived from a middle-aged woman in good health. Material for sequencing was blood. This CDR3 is CAAGHRVYGYTF. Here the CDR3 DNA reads TGTGCCGCCGGTCATAGAGTTTACGGCTACACCTTC.